Described below is a single TCR beta chain sequence and its context. These data are taken from a study of blood T cell repertoires in COVID-19. Followed longitudinally, the Seattle patients had been enrolled during active infection. Measured with immunoSEQ multiplex PCR; TCRdb has only the in-frame clones, and not every one. The sample consists of about 160,000 clones, over 75% of them appearing once. The CDR3 is 12 residues long. Germline CDR1 and CDR2: SEHNR and FQNEAQ (reference sequence). Between the trimmed V and J ends, which lost 4 bases and 8 bases, there was a span of 11 bases. Sequences were obtained from peripheral blood. The rearrangement uses TRBV7-9 and TRBJ1-2, with a tentative D call TRBD1 (5 bases). This receptor was taken from an elderly man with COVID-19, enrolled during active disease. CDR3 protein: CASSSDSYGYTF. The CDR3 region has the DNA TGTGCCAGCAGCTCTGACAGTTACGGCTACACCTTC.